This entry concerns a single TCR beta chain. The antigen is undetermined. Ahead of DNA extraction, samples held about 0.95-10 million cryopreserved PBMC each. These data originate in a study of long-term antiretroviral therapy in people with HIV. Study-wide points: Samples were collected from the mid-2000s to the late 2010s under possibly less effective ART regimens. ART adherence, viral resistance and therapy changes were undocumented.

The run of the v3.0 immunoSEQ assay was at survey level. Sequencing was performed with immunoSEQ multiplex PCR; in TCRdb, only in-frame clones are kept and a portion is missing. The table lists just over 35,000 clones, about 94% of them singletons. V lost 3 bases and J 2 bases, leaving 10 bases between the germline ends. Germline loops: CDR1 LNHDA, CDR2 SQIVND (reference sequence). This CDR3 is built from 15 residues. The clonotype originates from a woman in her fifties or sixties with HIV. The chain recombines TRBV19 with TRBJ2-2; TRBD1 is a possible D gene (6 bases). The material sequenced was unsorted PBMCs, taken 4.1 years after starting antiretroviral therapy. The CDR3 sequence: CASSIQGTNTGELFF. CDR3 nucleotides: TGTGCCAGTAGTATTCAAGGGACAAACACCGGGGAGCTGTTTTTT.